This T cell receptor beta chain was documented in a study of CD8 T cells in ankylosing spondylitis. A single record per CDR3 protein comes from TCRdb applying MiXCR to the 5' RACE reads. The table has fewer than 400,000 distinct CDR3 sequences, under 15% seen once. The CDR3 loop spans 14 amino acids. In germline, CDR1 is MNHNS, CDR2 SASEGT. Trimming cost V 6 bases and J 7 bases, with 19 bases left between them. General observations from the study: A subset of motif variants has previously been described in the synovial fluid and blood of reactive arthritis. The authors found the disease-linked clones to be CD8+ and relatively rare in peripheral blood. Clones tied to disease were said to be significantly enriched in matched ankylosing spondylitis synovial fluid.

A remark on this clonotype: The antigen is unknown.

This receptor was taken from a male donor with ankylosing spondylitis or in good health (not recorded which). The chain employs TRBV6-1 and TRBJ2-7; a weak D match, TRBD2 (6 bases). Sequenced input: blood, either unsorted or a sorted T cell fraction (not recorded which). This CDR3 reads CASRRPGLLEEQYF. The CDR3 bases are TGTGCCAGCAGACGACCGGGACTCCTTGAAGAGCAGTACTTC.